One sample yielded the 18 T cell receptor beta chains listed below, sequenced in a study of radiation and T cells in renal cell carcinoma. Indicated time point: blood 4 weeks post-SBRT, at nephrectomy. Documented treatment: 15 Gy SBRT to primary tumor, nephrectomy 4 weeks later. Sequencing used immunoSEQ multiplex PCR; TCRdb keeps in-frame clones, though not all of them. The sample consists of just under 150,000 clones, 75% to 90% of them appearing once. Source: blood, taken from a patient whose treatment included radiotherapy and nephrectomy. The receptors derive from a woman aged 45 to 65 with renal cell carcinoma.

The CDR3 protein is CASSAGGQGRETQYF. CDR3 sequence (DNA): TGTGCCAGCAGCGCTGGCGGGCAGGGAAGAGAGACCCAGTACTTC. V gene TRBV9 combines with J gene TRBJ2-5, with D perhaps being TRBD1 or TRBD2 (5 bases each). CDR3 length equals 15 residues. Germline assignment: CDR1 SGDLS and CDR2 YYNGEE. Trimming took off 3 bases at V and 4 bases at J, with 16 bases between the two ends.

The chain recombines TRBV5-1 with TRBJ1-1, with unresolved D. Germline V gene data show CDR1 as SGHRS and CDR2 as YFSETQ. The V and J ends lost 2 bases and 0 bases respectively, with 5 bases between them. This CDR3 region has 13 residues. The CDR3 reads CASSFILNTEAFF. CDR3 coding DNA: TGCGCCAGCAGCTTTATCCTGAACACTGAAGCTTTCTTT.

The gene calls are TRBV7-2 and TRBJ2-7, with 10 bases that match TRBD1. Germline CDR1 is SGHTA and CDR2 is FQGNSA. The V gene end was trimmed by 4 bases and the J gene end by 7 bases; junction bases not matched to a gene: 7. There are 14 residues in the CDR3. The DNA for the CDR3 is TGTGCCAGCAGCTGGGACAGGGGCCCCGGGGAGCAGTACTTC. It encodes CASSWDRGPGEQYF.

V gene TRBV15 combines with J gene TRBJ2-6; D is unresolved. The ends were cut back, 5 bases at V and 0 bases at J, with 5 bases in the middle. Germline CDR1 and CDR2: LNHNV and YYDKDF (reference sequence). This CDR3 comprises 14 residues. CDR3 DNA: TGTGCCACCAGCTTCCTCTCTGGGGCCAACGTCCTGACTTTC. Its protein product is CATSFLSGANVLTF.

The chain uses TRBV6-5 and TRBJ1-1; 7 bases agree with TRBD1. Germline CDR1 is MNHEY and CDR2 is SVGAGI. V trimming: 2 bases; J trimming: 11 bases; junction bases outside the gene matches: 11. CDR3 length: 14 residues. CDR3 protein: CASSYPTGLSEAFF. CDR3 coding DNA: TGTGCCAGCAGTTACCCGACAGGGCTATCGGAGGCTTTCTTT.

CDR3: CASSQLAGGHNEQFF. The CDR3 region has the DNA TGTGCCAGCAGCCAACTAGCGGGGGGACACAATGAGCAGTTCTTC. The chain is built from TRBV9 and TRBJ2-1, with 12 bases lining up with TRBD2. The CDR3 spans 15 residues. J gave up 5 bases and V 4 bases, and 4 bases lay outside the gene matches. Germline V CDR1 and CDR2: SGDLS, YYNGEE. The entire variable domain, with the rest obtained from reference TRBV9 and TRBJ2-1, is as follows: DSGVTQTPKHLITATGQRVTLRCSPRSGDLSVYWYQQSLDQGLQFLIQYYNGEERAKGNILERFSAQQFPDLHSELNLSSLELGDSALYFCASSQLAGGHNEQFFGPGTRLTVL.

The J gene is TRBJ1-6, the V gene TRBV28, with D uncertain. The V gene lost 4 bases and the J gene lost 0 bases, with 10 bases spanning the gap. Germline loops: CDR1 MDHEN, CDR2 SYDVKM. This CDR3 is 16 amino acids long. CDR3 region: CASSSFRGSYNSPLHF. The CDR3, as DNA: TGTGCCAGCAGTTCATTTCGGGGCTCCTATAATTCACCCCTCCACTTT.

This clone is a singleton in its sample. The gene calls are TRBV30 and TRBJ2-5, with D perhaps given as TRBD1 or TRBD2 (7 bases each). The CDR3 totals 13 residues. V was shortened by 3 bases and J by 9 bases, with 17 bases between the two germline ends. The germline V gene encodes CDR1 GTSNPN and CDR2 SVGIG (reference sequence). The CDR3 loop reads CAWSLGPGGAQYF. The CDR3 nucleotides are TGTGCCTGGAGCCTGGGACCAGGGGGGGCCCAGTACTTC.

In DNA, the CDR3 is TGTGCCAGCAGCCCCACAGGCCTGAACACTGAAGCTTTCTTT. Translation gives CASSPTGLNTEAFF. The V and J genes are TRBV28 and TRBJ1-1; a weak D match, TRBD1 (5 bases). The germline gives CDR1 MDHEN, CDR2 SYDVKM. This CDR3 has 14 amino acids. With 6 bases removed from V and 0 bases from J, the gap between germline ends came to 11 bases.

The chain is built from TRBV5-4 and TRBJ2-5; D perhaps matches TRBD1 (5 bases). This CDR3 contains 15 residues. From germline, CDR1 is SGHNT and CDR2 YYREEE (reference sequence). V was trimmed by 4 bases and J by 4 bases, leaving 17 bases between them. The CDR3 DNA sequence: TGTGCCAGCAGCCTTCAATCCAGGGTCTCAGAGACCCAGTACTTC. Protein: CASSLQSRVSETQYF.

The V call is TRBV19, the J call TRBJ2-3; the D is unclear. Germline CDR1 and CDR2: LNHDA and SQIVND (reference sequence). The CDR3 sequence is 13 residues long. V was shortened by 3 bases and J by 1 base, with 5 bases between the two germline ends. Here the CDR3 reads CASSMRRTDTQYF. DNA of the CDR3: TGTGCCAGTAGTATGCGGCGCACAGATACGCAGTATTTT.

The CDR3 loop reads CASSARAHEDYGYTF. The CDR3 DNA reads TGTGCCAGCAGTGCCCGGGCCCATGAAGACTATGGCTACACCTTC. The chain has TRBV27 and TRBJ1-2; D gene unclear. The germline V gene encodes CDR1 MNHEY and CDR2 SMNVEV (reference sequence). The CDR3 covers 15 residues. V was cut by 5 bases and J by 3 bases, with 16 bases left in between.

The chain uses TRBV5-6 and TRBJ2-7; 9 bases line up with TRBD1. CDR1 is SGHDT and CDR2 is YYEEEE in the germline V gene. V trimming: 4 bases; J trimming: 2 bases; junction bases outside the gene matches: 7. The CDR3 runs 15 residues. The CDR3 reads CASSTPGQGPYEQYF. The DNA of the CDR3 is TGTGCCAGCAGCACCCCGGGACAGGGTCCCTACGAGCAGTACTTC.

This rearrangement joins TRBV5-6 to TRBJ2-3; TRBD1 matches at 7 bases. Looked up from germline, CDR1 is SGHDT and CDR2 is YYEEEE. This CDR3 comprises 14 residues. V lost 5 bases, J lost 5 bases, and 8 bases stayed unmatched. The CDR3 protein is CASSYVTGIDTQYF. The DNA for the CDR3 is TGTGCCAGCAGTTACGTGACAGGGATAGATACGCAGTATTTT.

This clone has ten or more counts. The CDR3 reads CAKQANRGRNTEAFF. CDR3 nucleotides: TGCGCCAAACAAGCTAACAGGGGGCGGAACACTGAAGCTTTCTTT. The chain links TRBV5-1 to TRBJ1-1, with TRBD1 matching over 9 bases. V dropped 9 bases and J dropped 1; count of bases not matched to a gene: 10. In germline, CDR1 is SGHRS, CDR2 YFSETQ. This CDR3 has 15 residues.

V and J are TRBV5-1 and TRBJ2-5; D might be TRBD1 or TRBD2, each matching 5 bases. Trimming took off 1 base at V and 1 base at J, with 8 bases between the two ends. CDR1 SGHRS and CDR2 YFSETQ come from the germline V gene. This CDR3 contains 14 residues. The CDR3 loop is CASSLTGPQETQYF. CDR3 bases: TGCGCCAGCAGCTTGACGGGGCCCCAAGAGACCCAGTACTTC.

The V gene is TRBV29-1, the J gene TRBJ1-2; a weak D match, TRBD1 (5 bases). CDR3 length: 15 amino acids. Germline-derived CDR1 and CDR2 are SQVTM and ANQGSEA. V lost 3 bases to trimming and J lost 5 bases, with 19 bases between them. The CDR3 spells CSVDATLGGNYGYTF. DNA of the CDR3: TGCAGCGTTGACGCGACCCTGGGGGGAAATTATGGCTACACCTTC. The whole variable domain, remainder taken from reference TRBV29-1 and TRBJ1-2, is SAVISQKPSRDICQRGTSLTIQCQVDSQVTMMFWYRQQPGQSLTLIATANQGSEATYESGFVIDKFPISRPNLTFSTLTVSNMSPEDSSIYLCSVDATLGGNYGYTFGSGTRLTVV.

The J gene is TRBJ1-2, the V gene TRBV6-6, with TRBD1 matching over 7 bases. The V gene end was trimmed by 4 bases and the J gene end by 1 base; junction bases not matched to a gene: 6. The CDR3 is 15 residues long. Germline assignment: CDR1 MNHNY and CDR2 SVGAGI (reference sequence). The CDR3 DNA sequence: TGTGCCAGCAGTTCGGCAGGGGGGAATAACTATGGCTACACCTTC. This sequence encodes CASSSAGGNNYGYTF.